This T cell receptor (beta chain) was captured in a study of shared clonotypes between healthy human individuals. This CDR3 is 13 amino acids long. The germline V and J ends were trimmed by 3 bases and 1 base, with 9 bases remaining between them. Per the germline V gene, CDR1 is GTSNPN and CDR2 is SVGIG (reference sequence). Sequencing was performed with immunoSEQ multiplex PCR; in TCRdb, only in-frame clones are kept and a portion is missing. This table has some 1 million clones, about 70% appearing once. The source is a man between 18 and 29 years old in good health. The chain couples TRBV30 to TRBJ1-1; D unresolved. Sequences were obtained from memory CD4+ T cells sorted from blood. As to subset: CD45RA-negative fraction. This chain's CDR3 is CAWRYDGNTEAFF. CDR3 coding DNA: TGTGCCTGGAGGTATGACGGGAACACTGAAGCTTTCTTT.